This record looks at one T cell receptor beta chain sequence and its context. This sample is drawn from a study of blood T cell repertoires in COVID-19. For the study at large: Acute-phase and convalescent COVID-19 samples originated in the United States, Italy and Spain. From T cells, B-cell-depleted T cells, or PBMCs came the material, which was cDNA or gDNA.

Clones were read by immunoSEQ multiplex PCR, and TCRdb kept only the in-frame ones, dropping some. The table has about 300,000 clones, approximately 88% seen once. Per germline, CDR1 LNHDA and CDR2 SQIVND (reference sequence). V dropped 3 bases and J dropped 5; count of bases not matched to a gene: 4. The CDR3 is 15 residues long. Sequenced input: peripheral blood. This clonotype was obtained from a woman aged 25 to 45 who had recovered from COVID-19. The gene calls are TRBV19 and TRBJ2-2, with 9 bases identical to TRBD2. The CDR3 DNA follows: TGTGCCAGTAGTATGGCGGGGGGGAGGACCGGGGAGCTGTTTTTT. It translates to CASSMAGGRTGELFF.